Below, 25 T cell receptor beta chains from the same sample are listed, as sequenced in a study of CD4 T cells in relation to SARS-CoV-2 and coronaviruses. Unexposed donor CD4+ T cells date from about 2011-2018, before the COVID-19 pandemic. The cells were cultured for under 13 days before CD4+ T cells were isolated. Assay: immunoSEQ multiplex PCR; the TCRdb copy retains only in-frame clones and omits some. The repertoire holds around 31,000 clones, with less than 80% as singletons. No antigen has been identified for these receptors. The sample consisted of CD4+ T cells from PBMCs, cultured in vitro. These receptors all come from a human donor in good health.

The chain uses TRBV5-4 and TRBJ2-1, with D maybe TRBD1 (5 bases). Per germline, CDR1 SGHNT and CDR2 YYREEE (reference sequence). This CDR3 region has 16 residues. V gave up 0 bases and J gave up 2 bases, with 12 bases separating them. CDR3: CASSLAQALAYNEQFF. The CDR3 bases are TGTGCCAGCAGCTTGGCACAGGCCCTTGCCTACAATGAGCAGTTCTTC.

The rearrangement uses TRBV7-2 and TRBJ2-2, with TRBD2 matching 8 bases. The CDR3 spans 16 residues. V was pared by 6 bases and J by 7 bases, with 13 bases of the junction left unmatched. Germline CDR1 and CDR2: SGHTA and FQGNSA. CDR3 sequence: CASRPAGTRGIGELFF. DNA of the CDR3: TGTGCCAGCAGGCCCGCCGGGACTAGGGGGATCGGGGAGCTGTTTTTT. Complete variable domain (other parts from reference TRBV7-2 and TRBJ2-2): GAGVSQSPSNKVTEKGKDVELRCDPISGHTALYWYRQSLGQGLEFLIYFQGNSAPDKSGLPSDRFSAERTGGSVSTLTIQRTQQEDSAVYLCASRPAGTRGIGELFFGEGSRLTVL.

The V call is TRBV4-1, the J call TRBJ2-5; 11 bases line up with TRBD2. V lost 1 base, J lost 5 bases, and 9 bases stayed unmatched. This CDR3 is 17 amino acids long. The germline V gene has CDR1 MGHRA and CDR2 YSYEKL. Here the CDR3 reads CASSQGRSGRAMETQYF. Here the CDR3 DNA reads TGCGCCAGCAGCCAAGGTCGTAGCGGGAGGGCCATGGAGACCCAGTACTTC.

The V call is TRBV7-9, the J call TRBJ2-5; 8 bases fit TRBD1. The ends lost 1 base at V and 7 bases at J; junction bases unmatched: 14. The germline gives CDR1 SEHNR, CDR2 FQNEAQ (reference sequence). The CDR3 has 17 residues. DNA of the CDR3: TGTGCCAGCAGCTTAGGAGTGGGGACAGGCGGACGGTGGACCCAGTACTTC. Its protein is CASSLGVGTGGRWTQYF. Supplemented by reference TRBV7-9 and TRBJ2-5, the full variable domain reads DTGVSQNPRHKITKRGQNVTFRCDPISEHNRLYWYRQTLGQGPEFLTYFQNEAQLEKSRLLSDRFSAERPKGSFSTLEIQRTEQGDSAMYLCASSLGVGTGGRWTQYFGPGTRLLVL.

This chain joins TRBV7-3 and TRBJ2-7; D possibly corresponds to TRBD2 (5 bases). This CDR3 is 12 amino acids long. V gave up 5 bases and J gave up 6 bases, with 11 bases separating them. Germline loops: CDR1 SGHTA, CDR2 FQGTGA. The CDR3 is CASSLAGGEQYF. CDR3 nucleotide sequence: TGTGCCAGCAGCCTCGCTGGAGGCGAGCAGTACTTC.

This sequence joins TRBV5-1 and TRBJ2-2, with D possibly being TRBD1 or TRBD2 (7 bases each). The CDR3 is made up of 15 amino acids. The V gene lost 0 bases and the J gene lost 6 bases, with 12 bases spanning the gap. Germline V lookup: CDR1 SGHRS, CDR2 YFSETQ. CDR3 DNA: TGCGCCAGCAGCTTGGCGCAGGGGGGGTCCGGGGAGCTGTTTTTT. It encodes CASSLAQGGSGELFF. Full variable domain (missing parts from reference TRBV5-1 and TRBJ2-2): KAGVTQTPRYLIKTRGQQVTLSCSPISGHRSVSWYQQTPGQGLQFLFEYFSETQRNKGNFPGRFSGRQFSNSRSEMNVSTLELGDSALYLCASSLAQGGSGELFFGEGSRLTVL.

The CDR3, as DNA: TGTGCCAGCAGTGTGGACAGGGCCACGGGTCCTAGAGGTGAAGCTTTCTTT. As protein: CASSVDRATGPRGEAFF. This sequence joins TRBV6-1 and TRBJ1-1, with 8 positions matching TRBD1. The CDR3 spans 17 residues. The trim removed 4 bases at V and 7 bases at J, leaving 17 bases unmatched. The germline gives CDR1 MNHNS, CDR2 SASEGT.

V usage is TRBV5-6 and J usage is TRBJ1-3; no reliable D call. Germline V gene lookup returns CDR1 SGHDT and CDR2 YYEEEE. CDR3 length: 13 residues. Trimming cost V 3 bases and J 4 bases, with 8 bases left between them. DNA for the CDR3: TGTGCCAGCAGCTCCCGATTCGGAAACACCATATATTTT. Amino acids: CASSSRFGNTIYF.

This clone was picked up a small number of times. The chain recombines TRBV3-1 (or the pseudogene TRBV3-2) with TRBJ2-1; 12 bases agree with TRBD1. V lost 4 bases to trimming and J lost 5 bases; unmatched junction nucleotides: 21. Germline V gene sequence: CDR1 LGHDT, CDR2 YNNKEL (reference sequence). The CDR3 spans 21 residues. The DNA for the CDR3 is TGTGCCAGCAGCCCGATACCGGGACAGGGGGCGCAAGGGGGGGAGGACAATGAGCAGTTCTTC. Protein product: CASSPIPGQGAQGGEDNEQFF.

The chain couples TRBV3-1 (or the pseudogene TRBV3-2) to TRBJ1-5, with D tentatively TRBD1 (6 bases). Germline V gene lookup returns CDR1 LGHDT and CDR2 YNNKEL (reference sequence). This CDR3 is built from 15 residues. The ends were cut back, 0 bases at V and 5 bases at J, with 11 bases in the middle. CDR3 coding DNA: TGTGCCAGCAGCCAAGAACAGGGCTGGGATCAGCCCCAGCATTTT. Protein product: CASSQEQGWDQPQHF.

This clone was observed a few times. The rearrangement uses TRBV19 and TRBJ2-1; unclear D gene. Germline assignment: CDR1 LNHDA and CDR2 SQIVND (reference sequence). V was shortened by 3 bases and J by 10 bases, with 10 bases between the two germline ends. The CDR3 loop spans 12 amino acids. This chain's CDR3 is CASSISDREQFF. In DNA, the CDR3 is TGTGCCAGTAGTATCTCGGACCGGGAGCAGTTCTTC.

This chain connects TRBV7-9 to TRBJ1-3; D perhaps matches TRBD1 (5 bases). Germline V gives CDR1 SEHNR, CDR2 FQNEAQ (reference sequence). V gave up 0 bases and J gave up 3 bases, with 9 bases separating them. The length of the CDR3 is 15 residues. The CDR3 sequence: CASSLARQGGNTIYF. CDR3 coding DNA: TGTGCCAGCAGCTTAGCGCGTCAGGGTGGAAACACCATATATTTT.

A single count supports this clone. Here the CDR3 reads CASSYSGGSNPDTQYF. In DNA, the CDR3 is TGTGCCAGCAGTTACTCGGGCGGGAGTAACCCAGATACGCAGTATTTT. The V and J genes are TRBV6-5 and TRBJ2-3, with TRBD2 matching 7 bases. Germline lookup yields CDR1 MNHEY and CDR2 SVGAGI. The CDR3 has 16 amino acids. Trimming took 0 bases from V and 4 from J; bases not matched to a gene: 7.

This rearrangement joins TRBV4-2 to TRBJ2-3; D not certain. V was trimmed by 1 base and J by 5 bases, leaving 7 bases between them. Germline-derived CDR1 and CDR2 are LGHNA and YNFKEQ. CDR3 length equals 13 residues. DNA of the CDR3: TGTGCCAGCAGCCAAGGGTCGGTAGATACGCAGTATTTT. It encodes CASSQGSVDTQYF.

This rearrangement joins TRBV10-3 to TRBJ1-5; no firm D call. Deletions cut 2 bases from V and 6 bases from J, with 20 bases between. CDR1 is ENHRY and CDR2 is SYGVKD in the germline V gene. CDR3 length: 17 residues. The CDR3 protein is CAISETYPSGVGQPQHF. The CDR3 nucleotides read TGTGCCATCAGTGAGACCTACCCCTCAGGTGTGGGTCAGCCCCAGCATTTT.

The genes are TRBV6-5 and TRBJ1-1; maybe TRBD1 (6 bases). Germline V gene data show CDR1 as MNHEY and CDR2 as SVGAGI. The CDR3 sequence is 14 residues long. Trimming shortened V by 7 bases and J by 5 bases, and 17 bases separated the two germline ends. The CDR3 is CASTRPGGLTEAFF. The CDR3 DNA is TGTGCCAGCACCCGTCCTGGGGGGCTAACTGAAGCTTTCTTT.

This chain links TRBV25-1 with TRBJ2-1; no firm D call. V was pared by 2 bases and J by 6 bases, with 17 bases between. Looked up from germline, CDR1 is MGHDK and CDR2 is SYGVNS. The CDR3 extends over 16 amino acids. For the CDR3, the DNA is TGTGCCAGCAGTGAAGCGGTCGGATACTCCGGCAATGAGCAGTTCTTC. The encoded protein is CASSEAVGYSGNEQFF.

V is TRBV15 and J is TRBJ1-2; 7 nucleotides line up with TRBD1. From germline, CDR1 is LNHNV and CDR2 YYDKDF (reference sequence). The V gene end was trimmed by 0 bases and the J gene end by 8 bases; junction bases not matched to a gene: 6. The CDR3 totals 14 residues. In DNA, the CDR3 is TGTGCCACCAGCAGAGATAAGGGGGCGGACGGCTACACCTTC. Translation: CATSRDKGADGYTF.

The chain has TRBV13 and TRBJ1-3; D is unclear. There are 15 residues in the CDR3. Germline values: CDR1 PRHDT, CDR2 FYEKMQ (reference sequence). V was cut by 6 bases and J by 0 bases, with 12 bases left in between. CDR3 region: CASRPGLSSGNTIYF. DNA of the CDR3: TGTGCCAGCAGACCCGGACTGAGCTCTGGAAACACCATATATTTT.

This clone was detected only once. The chain links TRBV18 to TRBJ1-5, with no clear D. Trimming removed 3 bases at V and 2 bases at J, with 20 bases between. CDR3 length: 18 amino acids. Germline-derived CDR1 and CDR2 are KGHSH and LQKENI. The chain's CDR3 is CASSPSGQAPGGNQPQHF. CDR3 coding DNA: TGTGCCAGCTCACCCTCGGGCCAGGCCCCTGGGGGCAATCAGCCCCAGCATTTT.

The V and J genes are TRBV19 and TRBJ2-5, with 9 bases that match TRBD1. This CDR3 spans 14 amino acids. Losses at the gene ends were 5 bases for V and 6 bases for J; bases not matched to a gene: 7. In germline, CDR1 is LNHDA, CDR2 SQIVND (reference sequence). The CDR3 here is CASSATTGGQTQYF. The CDR3 DNA is TGTGCCAGTAGTGCAACGACAGGGGGTCAGACCCAGTACTTC. Variable domain in full (rest from reference TRBV19 and TRBJ2-5): DGGITQSPKYLFRKEGQNVTLSCEQNLNHDAMYWYRQDPGQGLRLIYYSQIVNDFQKGDIAEGYSVSREKKESFPLTVTSAQKNPTAFYLCASSATTGGQTQYFGPGTRLLVL.

The rearrangement uses TRBV29-1 and TRBJ2-5, with D uncertain. Germline V lookup: CDR1 SQVTM, CDR2 ANQGSEA. The CDR3 consists of 12 residues. The V end was cut by 4 bases, the J end by 0 bases, with 6 bases between. The CDR3 spells CSVGPNQETQYF. In DNA form, the CDR3 reads TGCAGCGTTGGTCCGAACCAAGAGACCCAGTACTTC.

The chain uses TRBV2 and TRBJ1-2; D is undetermined. The germline CDR1 and CDR2 sequences are SNHLY and FYNNEI. The germline V and J ends were trimmed by 6 bases and 5 bases, with 13 bases remaining between them. CDR3 length equals 13 residues. The chain's CDR3 is CASRNPLEYGYTF. The CDR3 region has the DNA TGTGCCAGCAGAAATCCCTTAGAGTATGGCTACACCTTC.

This clone was detected only a few times. This rearrangement joins TRBV2 to TRBJ1-4; TRBD1 might be the D (5 bases). Germline CDR1 SNHLY, CDR2 FYNNEI. The CDR3 spans 15 residues. The V and J ends lost 9 bases and 1 base respectively, with 15 bases between them. CDR3 sequence reads: CASKGQGETNEKLFF. The CDR3 nucleotides read TGTGCCAGTAAGGGGCAGGGAGAAACTAATGAAAAACTGTTTTTT.

The chain couples TRBV19 to TRBJ1-2; 10 nucleotides match TRBD1. The V and J ends lost 10 bases and 3 bases, in that order; junction bases with no gene match: 11. The CDR3 is 15 residues long. Germline V gene lookup returns CDR1 LNHDA and CDR2 SQIVND (reference sequence). The DNA of the CDR3 is TGTGCCACCTCCCCCCGGGACAGGGGCCACTATGGCTACACCTTC. Translation: CATSPRDRGHYGYTF.